The 20 T cell receptor beta chains given below trace back to one sample, sequenced in a study of T cell responses to AZD1222 COVID-19 vaccine. The method was immunoSEQ multiplex PCR; TCRdb's version includes in-frame clones alone and lacks a portion of them. The table records about 150,000 clones, under 95% of them present only once. This specimen consisted of peripheral blood, obtained on day 0 of AZD1222 vaccination. The receptor set was obtained from an adult in good health.

The chain couples TRBV19 to TRBJ2-5; maybe TRBD1 (6 bases). The germline gives CDR1 LNHDA, CDR2 SQIVND (reference sequence). This CDR3 spans 14 amino acids. V lost 4 bases and J lost 9, with 18 bases in between. The CDR3 coding sequence is TGTGCCAGTAGTACGTACAGGGTCCTAGGTCCCCAGTACTTC. The encoded protein is CASSTYRVLGPQYF. Using reference TRBV19 and TRBJ2-5 for the parts outside the CDR3, the full variable domain is DGGITQSPKYLFRKEGQNVTLSCEQNLNHDAMYWYRQDPGQGLRLIYYSQIVNDFQKGDIAEGYSVSREKKESFPLTVTSAQKNPTAFYLCASSTYRVLGPQYFGPGTRLLVL.

The chain employs TRBV13 and TRBJ1-4; a possible D gene is TRBD1 (6 bases). The V gene's germline CDR1 is PRHDT and CDR2 FYEKMQ (reference sequence). The V end lost 5 bases, the J end lost 6 bases, and 13 bases lay between the germline ends. CDR3 length equals 14 residues. The CDR3 region has the DNA TGTGCCAGCAGCCGGACAGTCGGCGATGAAAAACTGTTTTTT. Residues: CASSRTVGDEKLFF.

The V and J genes are TRBV2 and TRBJ1-2; D gene ambiguous. CDR3 length: 13 residues. Trimming removed 11 bases from V and 0 bases from J, with 13 bases in between. Per germline, CDR1 SNHLY and CDR2 FYNNEI. The CDR3 sequence is CAGRENSNYGYTF. DNA of the CDR3: TGTGCCGGCCGCGAAAACTCTAACTATGGCTACACCTTC.

The rearrangement joins TRBV5-1 to TRBJ2-7; D not resolved. V was clipped by 4 bases and J by 3 bases, with 14 bases between them. The CDR3 length is 14 residues. The V gene's germline CDR1 is SGHRS and CDR2 YFSETQ. CDR3 residues: CASSHESPLYEQYF. The CDR3 DNA sequence: TGCGCCAGCAGCCATGAAAGTCCCCTCTACGAGCAGTACTTC.

This chain connects TRBV28 to TRBJ1-3; D is uncertain. V lost 6 bases to trimming and J lost 3 bases, with 12 bases between them. This CDR3 comprises 14 residues. Germline CDR1 and CDR2: MDHEN and SYDVKM. Written as DNA, the CDR3 is TGTGCCAGCAGACCCGGTTTGGGTGGAAACACCATATATTTT. Translated: CASRPGLGGNTIYF.

The rearrangement uses TRBV29-1 and TRBJ2-1; 9 bases map to TRBD1. The V and J ends lost 4 bases and 6 bases, in that order; junction bases with no gene match: 4. The CDR3 covers 13 residues. The V gene's germline CDR1 is SQVTM and CDR2 ANQGSEA. Here the CDR3 DNA reads TGCAGCGTTGGTGGGACAGGGATCAATGAGCAGTTCTTC. Residues: CSVGGTGINEQFF.

Only one count was recorded for this clone. The chain combines TRBV3-1 (or the pseudogene TRBV3-2) with TRBJ1-2; D gene ambiguous. Germline loops: CDR1 LGHDT, CDR2 YNNKEL (reference sequence). V was trimmed by 1 base and J by 8 bases, leaving 11 bases between them. The CDR3 totals 13 residues. In DNA, the CDR3 is TGTGCCAGCAGCCAAGGCCCTATTGGGGGCTACACCTTC. It yields the protein CASSQGPIGGYTF.

The chain has TRBV18 and TRBJ2-2; D may correspond to TRBD1 or TRBD2 (5 bases each). The CDR3 is made up of 14 amino acids. Germline CDR1 and CDR2: KGHSH and LQKENI. Between the trimmed V and J ends, which lost 3 bases and 1 base, there was a span of 6 bases. Here the CDR3 reads CASSPGRNTGELFF. DNA of the CDR3: TGTGCCAGCTCACCGGGACGGAACACCGGGGAGCTGTTTTTT.

V usage is TRBV12-3 or TRBV12-4 and J usage is TRBJ1-1; no clear D gene. Trimming pared 6 bases from V and 3 bases from J, leaving 8 bases between. CDR3 length: 12 residues. The CDR3 spells CASRYSHTEAFF. As DNA, the CDR3 is TGTGCCAGCAGGTACTCCCACACTGAAGCTTTCTTT.

The chain is built from TRBV3-1 (or the pseudogene TRBV3-2) and TRBJ1-1; D is unclear. Germline loops: CDR1 LGHDT, CDR2 YNNKEL (reference sequence). The V and J ends lost 1 base and 3 bases respectively, with 3 bases between them. The CDR3 consists of 12 residues. Here the CDR3 reads CASSQGHTEAFF. CDR3 nucleotide sequence: TGTGCCAGCAGCCAAGGACACACTGAAGCTTTCTTT.

The chain employs TRBV5-4 and TRBJ2-1, with 11 bases matching TRBD2. Germline V lookup: CDR1 SGHNT, CDR2 YYREEE (reference sequence). There are 16 residues in the CDR3. V gave up 4 bases and J gave up 3 bases; unmatched junction bases: 6. The CDR3 protein is CASSPGGTSGYNEQFF. The CDR3 nucleotides are TGTGCCAGCAGCCCGGGCGGGACTAGCGGCTACAATGAGCAGTTCTTC.

V gene TRBV30 combines with J gene TRBJ1-2, with D tentatively TRBD1 (5 bases). V was pared by 2 bases and J by 7 bases, with 11 bases between. This CDR3 has 12 amino acids. Looked up from germline, CDR1 is GTSNPN and CDR2 is SVGIG (reference sequence). In DNA form, the CDR3 reads TGTGCCTGGAGTTCCACAGGCTCTGGCTACACCTTC. Protein product: CAWSSTGSGYTF.

The rearrangement joins TRBV9 to TRBJ2-6; 7 positions agree with TRBD2. The germline V gene has CDR1 SGDLS and CDR2 YYNGEE. The CDR3 sequence is 17 residues long. Trimming cost V 0 bases and J 1 base; bases outside gene matches: 4. The CDR3 sequence: CASSVEAGFSGANVLTF. The CDR3, as DNA: TGTGCCAGCAGCGTAGAAGCGGGATTTTCTGGGGCCAACGTCCTGACTTTC.

This clone is a singleton in its sample. The chain recombines TRBV2 with TRBJ2-3; no firm D call. This CDR3 is 14 amino acids long. Germline V gives CDR1 SNHLY, CDR2 FYNNEI. The V end lost 1 base, the J end lost 5 bases, and 10 bases lay between the germline ends. CDR3 in amino acids: CASSEVVRRDTQYF. CDR3 DNA sequence: TGTGCCAGCAGTGAAGTAGTAAGAAGAGATACGCAGTATTTT.

The chain is built from TRBV18 and TRBJ1-1; D is unresolved. The CDR3 has 12 residues. Germline CDR1 reads KGHSH; CDR2 reads LQKENI. With 1 base removed from V and 2 bases from J, the gap between germline ends came to 2 bases. Written as DNA, the CDR3 is TGTGCCAGCTCACCACAAAACACTGAAGCTTTCTTT. It specifies CASSPQNTEAFF. The full variable domain, rest sourced from reference TRBV18 and TRBJ1-1, is NAGVMQNPRHLVRRRGQEARLRCSPMKGHSHVYWYRQLPEEGLKFMVYLQKENIIDESGMPKERFSAEFPKEGPSILRIQQVVRGDSAAYFCASSPQNTEAFFGQGTRLTVV.

The V gene is TRBV18, the J gene TRBJ1-2; D may be TRBD1 (6 bases). Germline assignment: CDR1 KGHSH and CDR2 LQKENI. The CDR3 sequence is 15 residues long. Trimming shortened V by 3 bases and J by 0 bases, and 11 bases separated the two germline ends. The CDR3 region has the DNA TGTGCCAGCTCACCCATCCAGGGGTCTAACTATGGCTACACCTTC. Translating it yields CASSPIQGSNYGYTF.

The gene calls are TRBV6-4 and TRBJ2-1; TRBD1 matches at 8 bases. The CDR3 runs to 14 residues. J lost 7 bases, V lost 4 bases, and 6 bases had no gene match. Germline CDR1 reads MRHNA; CDR2 reads SNTAGT. For the CDR3, the DNA is TGTGCCAGCAGTGCACGGACAGGGCATAATGAGCAGTTCTTC. It translates to CASSARTGHNEQFF.

The chain joins TRBV18 to TRBJ1-3; tentatively, D is TRBD1 (5 bases). The CDR3 consists of 17 residues. Trimming left V 3 bases short and J 0 bases short, with 15 bases between. Germline V gives CDR1 KGHSH, CDR2 LQKENI. CDR3 in amino acids: CASSPGRGSGSGNTIYF. CDR3 nucleotide sequence: TGTGCCAGCTCACCCGGGCGGGGGTCTGGCTCTGGAAACACCATATATTTT.

The J gene is TRBJ1-2, the V gene TRBV5-1, with D unresolved. In germline, CDR1 is SGHRS, CDR2 YFSETQ. With 0 bases removed from V and 0 bases from J, the gap between germline ends came to 3 bases. The CDR3 covers 13 residues. This CDR3 is CASSLDTNYGYTF. CDR3 DNA sequence: TGCGCCAGCAGCTTGGACACTAACTATGGCTACACCTTC.

For the CDR3, the DNA is TGTGCCAGCAGCTTAGCATTGGGTGGGGGAGAGACCCAGTACTTC. Translated, it gives CASSLALGGGETQYF. This rearrangement joins TRBV7-2 to TRBJ2-5; D could derive from TRBD1 or TRBD2 (5 bases each). Germline loops: CDR1 SGHTA, CDR2 FQGNSA. This CDR3 comprises 15 residues. The V and J ends lost 0 bases and 4 bases respectively, with 12 bases between them.